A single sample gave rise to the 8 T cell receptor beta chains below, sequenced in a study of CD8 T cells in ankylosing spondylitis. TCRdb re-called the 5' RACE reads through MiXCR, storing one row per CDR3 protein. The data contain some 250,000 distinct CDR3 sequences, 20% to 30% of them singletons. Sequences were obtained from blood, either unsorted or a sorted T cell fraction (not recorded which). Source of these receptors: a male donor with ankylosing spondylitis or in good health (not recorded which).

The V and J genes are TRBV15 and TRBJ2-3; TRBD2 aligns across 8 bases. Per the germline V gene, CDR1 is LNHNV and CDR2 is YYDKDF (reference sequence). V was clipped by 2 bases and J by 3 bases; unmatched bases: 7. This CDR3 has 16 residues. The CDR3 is CATSRRTSPETDTQYF. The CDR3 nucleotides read TGTGCCACCAGCAGACGGACTAGCCCGGAGACAGATACGCAGTATTTT.

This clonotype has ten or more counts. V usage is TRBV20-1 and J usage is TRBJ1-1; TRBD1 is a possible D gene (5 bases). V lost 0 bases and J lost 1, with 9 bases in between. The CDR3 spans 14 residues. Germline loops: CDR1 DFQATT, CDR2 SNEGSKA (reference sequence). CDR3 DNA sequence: TGCAGTGCTAGAGAGGGGGGACCGAACACTGAAGCTTTCTTT. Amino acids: CSAREGGPNTEAFF.

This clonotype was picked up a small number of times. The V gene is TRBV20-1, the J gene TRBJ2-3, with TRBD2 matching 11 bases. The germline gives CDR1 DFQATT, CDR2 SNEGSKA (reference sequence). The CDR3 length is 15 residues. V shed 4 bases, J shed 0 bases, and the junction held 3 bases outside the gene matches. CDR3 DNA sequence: TGCAGTGCTATCCCTAGCGGGGGGAGCACAGATACGCAGTATTTT. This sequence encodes CSAIPSGGSTDTQYF.

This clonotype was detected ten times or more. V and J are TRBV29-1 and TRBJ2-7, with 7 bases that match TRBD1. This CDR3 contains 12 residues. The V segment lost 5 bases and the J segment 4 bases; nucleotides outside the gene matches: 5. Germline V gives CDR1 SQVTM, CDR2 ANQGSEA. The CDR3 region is CSVLQGRYEQYF. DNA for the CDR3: TGCAGCGTTTTACAGGGGAGATACGAGCAGTACTTC.

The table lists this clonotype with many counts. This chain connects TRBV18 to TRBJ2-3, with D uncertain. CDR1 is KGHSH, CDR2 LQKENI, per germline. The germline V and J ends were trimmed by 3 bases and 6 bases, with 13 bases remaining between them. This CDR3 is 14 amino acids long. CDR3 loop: CASSPLLMTDTQYF. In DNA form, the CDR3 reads TGTGCCAGCTCACCCCTGCTAATGACTGATACGCAGTATTTT.

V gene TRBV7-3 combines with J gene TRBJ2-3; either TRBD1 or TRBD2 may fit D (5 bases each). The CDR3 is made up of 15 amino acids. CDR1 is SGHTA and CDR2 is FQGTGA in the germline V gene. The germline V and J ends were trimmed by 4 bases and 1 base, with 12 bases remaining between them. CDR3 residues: CASSSRGPRTDTQYF. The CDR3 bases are TGTGCCAGCAGCTCCCGGGGACCTCGCACAGATACGCAGTATTTT. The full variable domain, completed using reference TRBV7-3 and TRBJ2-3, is GAGVSQTPSNKVTEKGKYVELRCDPISGHTALYWYRQSLGQGPEFLIYFQGTGAADDSGLPNDRFFAVRPEGSVSTLKIQRTERGDSAVYLCASSSRGPRTDTQYFGPGTRLTVL.

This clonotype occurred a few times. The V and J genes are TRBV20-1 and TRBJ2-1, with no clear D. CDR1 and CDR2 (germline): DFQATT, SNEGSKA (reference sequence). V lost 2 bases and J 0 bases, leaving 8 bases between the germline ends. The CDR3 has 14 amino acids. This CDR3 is CSARTASSYNEQFF. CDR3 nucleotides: TGCAGTGCTAGAACGGCGAGCTCCTACAATGAGCAGTTCTTC.

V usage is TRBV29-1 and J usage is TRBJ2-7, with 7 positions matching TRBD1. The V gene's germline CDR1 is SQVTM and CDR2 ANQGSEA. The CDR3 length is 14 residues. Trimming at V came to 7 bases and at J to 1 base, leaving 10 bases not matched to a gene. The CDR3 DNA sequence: TGCAGCGGCCGTAGGGCAGGGGGTTCCTACGAGCAGTACTTC. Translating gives CSGRRAGGSYEQYF.